This entry is about one T cell receptor (beta chain). Its specificity is unknown. This sample stems from a study of shared clonotypes between healthy human individuals. Study conclusions and caveats: Genetic and exposure-history diversity was limited by the few donors.

Study donors comprised healthy, HIV-negative adults devoid of recent acute infection or vaccination. Every donor was a Caucasian adult from Nashville, Tennessee. The assay was immunoSEQ multiplex PCR, and TCRdb's table has in-frame clones only and misses some. Found here are about 470,000 clones, more than 75% of them singletons; the top ten hold roughly 13%. The CDR3 runs to 14 residues. J lost 3 bases, V lost 2 bases, and 2 bases had no gene match. CDR1 SNHLY and CDR2 FYNNEI come from the germline V gene. The chain uses TRBV2 and TRBJ1-1; 8 nucleotides agree with TRBD1. The sequence was collected from a woman aged 40 to 49 in good health. Some clones in this sample may be carry-over from other donors' samples. Input material: PBMCs. CDR3 sequence: CASSEQGAYTEAFF. CDR3 bases: TGTGCCAGCAGTGAACAGGGGGCTTACACTGAAGCTTTCTTT.